The next 27 T cell receptor beta chains were all read from a single sample in a study of monozygotic twins with inflammatory bowel disease. TCRdb reprocessed the 5' RACE reads and keeps a single row for each CDR3 protein, giving no DNA. The sample has 300,000 to 450,000 distinct CDR3 sequences. The specimen sequenced was blood. These receptors were taken from a human donor with ulcerative colitis or Crohn's disease, or a healthy co-twin of an affected twin (not recorded which).

This sequence joins TRBV6-1 and TRBJ2-2; TCRdb indicates TRBD1, and absent DNA this call remains unverified. This CDR3 is built from 15 residues. Per germline, CDR1 MNHNS and CDR2 SASEGT. CDR3 loop: CASTPRAPGGGELFF.

This rearrangement joins TRBV6-2 or TRBV6-3 to TRBJ2-1; absent DNA, TCRdb's TRBD2 call cannot be checked. The CDR3 sequence is 15 residues long. The germline V gene encodes CDR1 MNHEY and CDR2 SVGEGT. This CDR3 is CATTGAGGPDNEQFF.

The V call is TRBV18, the J call TRBJ1-2. The CDR3 totals 13 residues. The germline V gene encodes CDR1 KGHSH and CDR2 LQKENI. The CDR3 here is CASSTGDNYGYTF.

V gene TRBV19 combines with J gene TRBJ1-5; TCRdb's D call of TRBD1 is untestable without DNA. The CDR3 is 16 residues long. The germline V gene encodes CDR1 LNHDA and CDR2 SQIVND (reference sequence). CDR3 residues: CASSSVTGRIYQPQHF.

The chain carries TRBV2 and TRBJ1-5; the TCRdb call, TRBD1, lacks DNA for checking. Germline assignment: CDR1 SNHLY and CDR2 FYNNEI. The CDR3 is made up of 16 amino acids. The CDR3 sequence is CASSETKTGVNQPQHF. Drawing the rest from reference TRBV2 and TRBJ1-5, the complete variable domain is EPEVTQTPSHQVTQMGQEVILRCVPISNHLYFYWYRQILGQKVEFLVSFYNNEISEKSEIFDDQFSVERPDGSNFTLKIRSTKLEDSAMYFCASSETKTGVNQPQHFGDGTRLSIL.

The chain joins TRBV2 to TRBJ2-2. Germline loops: CDR1 SNHLY, CDR2 FYNNEI. The CDR3 runs to 13 residues. This CDR3 is CASSYHEDGELFF.

V usage is TRBV7-2 and J usage is TRBJ2-1; as DNA is missing, the TRBD1 call by TCRdb cannot be tested. This CDR3 spans 15 amino acids. Germline CDR1 SGHTA, CDR2 FQGNSA. The CDR3 loop is CASSLRDRGLGEQFF.

The CDR3 region is CASSFPGVLDTQYF. The V call is TRBV7-3, the J call TRBJ2-3; TCRdb's assignment of TRBD1 cannot be checked, as there is no DNA. CDR3 length equals 14 residues. Germline V gives CDR1 SGHTA, CDR2 FQGTGA.

The J gene is TRBJ2-7, the V gene TRBV7-2. The CDR3 is 14 amino acids. In germline, CDR1 is SGHTA, CDR2 FQGNSA. CDR3 protein: CASSFTRTTYEQYF.

This chain connects TRBV7-2 to TRBJ1-1; with no DNA, the TCRdb D assignment of TRBD1 cannot be verified. This CDR3 has 15 amino acids. CDR1 is SGHTA, CDR2 FQGNSA, per germline. The CDR3 is CASSPQGRMNTEAFF. Variable domain in full (rest from reference TRBV7-2 and TRBJ1-1): GAGVSQSPSNKVTEKGKDVELRCDPISGHTALYWYRQSLGQGLEFLIYFQGNSAPDKSGLPSDRFSAERTGGSVSTLTIQRTQQEDSAVYLCASSPQGRMNTEAFFGQGTRLTVV.

V and J are TRBV2 and TRBJ2-1; TCRdb's D gene call, TRBD2, goes unchecked for lack of DNA. CDR3 length: 14 amino acids. Germline assignment: CDR1 SNHLY and CDR2 FYNNEI. The CDR3 here is CASVLAGAYNEQFF.

CDR3 in amino acids: CASSFVQSNEKLFF. The rearrangement links TRBV11-2 to TRBJ1-4. CDR3 size: 14 residues. From germline, CDR1 is SGHAT and CDR2 FQNNGV.

V and J are TRBV29-1 and TRBJ2-7; TCRdb designates TRBD2, a call that cannot be tested without DNA. Germline assignment: CDR1 SQVTM and CDR2 ANQGSEA. The CDR3 consists of 11 residues. CDR3 residues: CSAGPWNEQYF.

This chain links TRBV7-6 with TRBJ1-1; the TCRdb D gene call, TRBD1, has no DNA to confirm it. The CDR3 is made up of 15 amino acids. Germline V gives CDR1 SGHVS, CDR2 FNYEAQ. The CDR3 is CASSLAWDRGTEAFF.

This sequence joins TRBV5-1 and TRBJ1-2. The CDR3 consists of 13 residues. CDR1 and CDR2 from the germline V gene are SGHRS and YFSETQ. The CDR3 spells CASSLGNAYGYTF.

The chain uses TRBV6-2 or TRBV6-3 and TRBJ2-3; TCRdb reports TRBD1, a call that lacks DNA to check it against. The germline V gene encodes CDR1 MNHEY and CDR2 SVGEGT. This CDR3 has 14 amino acids. CDR3 region: CASSRDSRTDTQYF.

This rearrangement joins TRBV7-2 to TRBJ2-1; TCRdb's D call, TRBD1, is unchecked because there is no DNA. In germline, CDR1 is SGHTA, CDR2 FQGNSA. The CDR3 is made up of 14 amino acids. The CDR3 loop is CASSSTRGYNEQFF.

The chain carries TRBV7-8 and TRBJ2-7; TCRdb's D call of TRBD2 is untestable without DNA. CDR3 length: 16 amino acids. Germline V gene data show CDR1 as SGHVS and CDR2 as FQNEAQ. CDR3: CASSSAGALVAYEQYF.

The CDR3 spells CASSSGGGGGLSYNEQFF. The chain employs TRBV11-2 and TRBJ2-1; absent DNA, TCRdb's TRBD1 call cannot be checked. There are 18 residues in the CDR3. Germline CDR1 SGHAT, CDR2 FQNNGV.

The chain recombines TRBV5-6 with TRBJ2-7; TCRdb gives TRBD1 as the D gene, but with no DNA this cannot be confirmed. In germline, CDR1 is SGHDT, CDR2 YYEEEE. CDR3 length equals 15 residues. The CDR3 is CASSIGQGAYYEQYF. The entire variable domain, with the rest obtained from reference TRBV5-6 and TRBJ2-7, is as follows: DAGVTQSPTHLIKTRGQQVTLRCSPKSGHDTVSWYQQALGQGPQFIFQYYEEEERQRGNFPDRFSGHQFPNYSSELNVNALLLGDSALYLCASSIGQGAYYEQYFGPGTRLTVT.

The chain carries TRBV7-9 and TRBJ1-1; the D gene TCRdb calls, TRBD1, cannot be checked with no DNA. CDR1 and CDR2 (germline): SEHNR, FQNEAQ (reference sequence). The CDR3 loop spans 15 amino acids. The CDR3 reads CASSLSGGPQDEAFF. Full variable domain (missing parts from reference TRBV7-9 and TRBJ1-1): DTGVSQNPRHKITKRGQNVTFRCDPISEHNRLYWYRQTLGQGPEFLTYFQNEAQLEKSRLLSDRFSAERPKGSFSTLEIQRTEQGDSAMYLCASSLSGGPQDEAFFGQGTRLTVV.

This rearrangement joins TRBV11-2 to TRBJ2-4. The CDR3 extends over 13 amino acids. Germline V gene sequence: CDR1 SGHAT, CDR2 FQNNGV. CDR3 amino acids: CASSLGLQNIQYF.

The CDR3 reads CASSLSGVREQYF. The rearrangement uses TRBV5-1 and TRBJ2-7; TCRdb's D call, TRBD1, is unchecked because there is no DNA. CDR3 size: 13 residues. CDR1 is SGHRS, CDR2 YFSETQ, per germline.

This sequence joins TRBV12-3 or TRBV12-4 and TRBJ2-3; with no DNA, the TCRdb D assignment of TRBD1 cannot be verified. This CDR3 is 12 amino acids long. CDR3 sequence: CASTPGEDTQYF.

V usage is TRBV9 and J usage is TRBJ1-1. The CDR3 runs to 14 residues. Germline CDR1 SGDLS, CDR2 YYNGEE. CDR3 amino acids: CASSVYEQNTEAFF.

J is TRBJ1-1 and V is TRBV5-5; TCRdb names TRBD1, which stays unverified in the absence of DNA. Germline CDR1 reads SGHKS; CDR2 reads YYEKEE (reference sequence). The CDR3 loop spans 15 amino acids. This CDR3 reads CASSLDLGMSPEAFF.

The chain has TRBV7-6 and TRBJ1-1. CDR1 is SGHVS, CDR2 FNYEAQ, per germline. The CDR3 contains 12 residues. This CDR3 reads CASSLRGFEAFF.